What follows describes a single TCR beta chain. Its antigen remains unidentified. No clone much larger than this one lies a single base away; base qualities are absent. The library came from the immunoSEQ multiplex PCR assay. To provide template for TCR sequencing, every sample had RNA extracted and reverse transcribed into cDNA. SuperScript III was used to make first-strand cDNA, primed with a 2:1 mix of oligo-dT and random hexamers. A synthetic immune receptor repertoire was used to measure amplification bias, and any remaining bias was corrected computationally. In the source study's methods: After raw reads were preprocessed to remove errors, the CDR3 was defined following IMGT conventions as running from the conserved cysteine to phenylalanine. Clonality was computed as 1 minus the Shannon entropy, with the entropy normalized by log2 of the number of productive unique TCRs. CD4 or CD8 identity of scalp clones was inferred by cross-referencing scalp TCRbeta sequences with sorted blood CD4 and CD8 repertoires. TCRdb retrieved this table from immuneACCESS and kept in-frame rearrangements only. Not all clones are present; in checked studies, unresolved V genes account for under half, and no reason is known for the remainder. V, J and clone size were drawn from that table, and D and trimming were deduced from the DNA. The sample yields roughly 70,000 clones; 29% were counted once. Together, the top ten hold more than 12% of the sample.

This sample stems from a study of CD8+ T cells in alopecia areata (dated by TCRdb to the late 2010s). Regarding the study in general: Treated patients were enrolled in an open-label pilot trial of oral tofacitinib at 5 to 10 mg twice daily for moderate-to-severe alopecia areata. Tofacitinib was given for 6 to 18 months, followed by 6 months of follow-up off drug to assess delayed response and recurrence. For the treated patients, the SALT score, which quantifies what percentage of scalp surface area is affected, served as the measure of disease severity. The study used high-throughput TCRbeta sequencing to examine T cell clonal expansion in alopecia areata, in both the C3H/HeJ mouse model and human patients. On the human side, TCRbeta sequencing was run on scalp tissue and on sorted CD4+ and CD8+ peripheral blood T cells from healthy controls and from alopecia areata patients with either patchy or totalis/universalis disease. Patients on tofacitinib were biopsied at baseline and after 4 and 24 weeks of treatment, and several of the patients also had a later scalp biopsy. Clonality in the scalp was compared among normal scalp (n=4), patchy alopecia areata scalp (n=8), and alopecia totalis/universalis scalp (n=8). The RNA source kit depended on sample type: the PAXgene miRNA kit for fixed scalp, the miRNeasy kit for PBMCs, and the RNeasy kit for mouse skin. TCRbeta CDR3 regions were amplified by immunoSEQ multiplex PCR using 35 Vbeta forward and 13 Jbeta reverse primers. Overall results and qualifications from the work: Tofacitinib significantly decreased scalp clonality and the number of expanded CD8+ clones among the top 100 scalp clones. Compared with normal scalp, lesional scalp, particularly in alopecia totalis/universalis, had higher clonality and more expanded CD8+ clones, which suggests antigenic drive. Because the treated cohort was small and included a single nonresponder, larger studies are needed to assess links between baseline CD8+ expansion and response. Compared with mice, TCR sequences shared between patients were less clear, possibly partly because of HLA diversity across the patient population. Many expanded lesional clones persisted in scalp and blood during tofacitinib treatment, which may partly explain relapse after stopping treatment. Resident alphabeta T cells in normal human skin are also sequenced, complicating scalp TCR repertoire analysis, unlike mouse skin dominated by gammadelta T cells.

CDR1 SQVTM and CDR2 ANQGSEA were looked up in the germline V gene. V is cut back by 4 bases and J by 6 bases, with 9 bases in the junction unmatched. The CDR3 starts with the cysteine, ends with the phenylalanine, and has 14 residues. Kept here is only the CDR3 DNA, which spans 42 bases and is read in frame from base 1. The sample's time point label is to be understood as: approximately 4 weeks on oral tofacitinib. The meaning of the sample's treatment or condition label: oral pan-JAK inhibitor, 5-10 mg twice daily. Lesional scalp punch biopsies and peripheral blood were obtained from alopecia areata patients. PBMCs were isolated by density centrifugation and stained for CD3, CD4 and CD8, after which CD4+ and CD8+ T cells were sorted on a FACSAria.

The clonotype was recovered from a human donor with alopecia areata. Sequencing used CD8+ T cells sorted from blood, obtained at week 4, from a patient treated with tofacitinib. The rearranged segments are TRBV29-1 and TRBJ2-5, with TRBD2 matching 9 junction bases. The CDR3: CSVVGGRAEKTQYF. The DNA sequence is given as TGCAGCGTTGTCGGCGGGAGGGCCGAGAAGACCCAGTACTTC.